A selection of T cell receptor beta chains follows, all from one sample in a study of regulatory T cells in long-lasting Graves disease. TCRdb processed the multiplex PCR reads anew with MiXCR; each CDR3 protein has one entry. The sample records over 450,000 distinct CDR3 sequences, 20% to 25% being singletons. Material: peripheral blood mononuclear cells (PBMCs), obtained when the disease was refractory, from a patient treated with antithyroid drugs. These receptors all stem from a female donor with Graves disease. Each CDR3 is given without its conserved first and last residue.

TRBV7-8	TRBJ1-2	ASSLGWDYGYT
TRBV5-1	TRBJ2-7	ASSLARSGQGTYEQY
TRBV27	TRBJ1-4	ASSKFSLPSEKLF
TRBV20-1	TRBJ2-1	SARPIAGTYNEQF
TRBV11-2	TRBJ1-3	ASSSGYGGNTIY
TRBV11-2	TRBJ1-1	ASSPGTGAFAAF
TRBV24-1	TRBJ2-5	ATSTRDRSYGETQY
TRBV7-2	TRBJ1-1	ASSLAGTDTEAF
TRBV11-2	TRBJ1-1	ASSLSRNRGTEAL
TRBV7-2	TRBJ1-1	ASSYRTGATEAF
TRBV28	TRBJ1-1	ATQEGQGNTEAF
TRBV2	TRBJ2-7	ASSEGDRIASYEQY
TRBV20-1	TRBJ2-7	SAREPHSGRAYEQY
TRBV28	TRBJ2-7	ASSYGLLRQGLVLYEQY
TRBV7-8	TRBJ1-1	ASSWQGSTEAF
TRBV24-1	TRBJ1-2	ATSDAQDWGYT
TRBV7-9	TRBJ2-6	ASSFGQTGGANVLT
TRBV7-8	TRBJ2-2	ASSLWSVAGELF
TRBV6-1	TRBJ2-7	ASSIGTRIYEQY
TRBV28	TRBJ1-3	ASSLWWQPSGNTIY
TRBV2	TRBJ2-2	ASTGGLAGGNTGELF
TRBV20-1	TRBJ2-3	SARDRRWTDTQY
TRBV7-2	TRBJ1-3	ASTQRELSGNTIY
TRBV5-7	TRBJ1-4	ASRSPPGHLWDATNEKLF
TRBV5-1	TRBJ2-3	ASSFYRSSTDTQY
TRBV28	TRBJ1-4	ASSQGGTNEKLF
TRBV3-1	TRBJ2-7	ASSSTGYSYEQY
TRBV19	TRBJ1-1	ASSLPRENTEAF
TRBV19	TRBJ2-2	ASILQANTGELF
TRBV28	TRBJ1-5	ASRLTGSNQPQH
TRBV27	TRBJ2-7	ASWETGGQHYEQY
TRBV20-1	TRBJ1-2	SARALDWYGYT
TRBV7-9	TRBJ1-2	ASSLTEAPNYGYT